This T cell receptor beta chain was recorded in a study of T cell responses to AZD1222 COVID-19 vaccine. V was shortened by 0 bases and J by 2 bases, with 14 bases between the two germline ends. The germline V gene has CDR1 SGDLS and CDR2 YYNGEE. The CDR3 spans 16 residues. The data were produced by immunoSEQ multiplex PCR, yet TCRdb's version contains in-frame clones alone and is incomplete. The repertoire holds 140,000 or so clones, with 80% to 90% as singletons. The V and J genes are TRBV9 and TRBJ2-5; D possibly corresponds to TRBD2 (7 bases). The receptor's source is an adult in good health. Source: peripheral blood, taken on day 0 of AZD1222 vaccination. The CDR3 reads CASSVVGGGGQETQYF. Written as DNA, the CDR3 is TGTGCCAGCAGCGTAGTAGGGGGAGGGGGTCAAGAGACCCAGTACTTC.